This T cell receptor (beta chain) is from a study of T cell clones after liver transplantation. Looking at the study overall: A pre-transplant mixed lymphocyte reaction with TCRbeta sequencing defined graft-donor-reactive clones followed in post-transplant blood. As an antigen-independent comparator, third-party-reactive TCRbeta sequences came from pre-transplant mixed lymphocyte reactions. Samples came pre-transplant, pre-randomization before withdrawal, and post-randomization after withdrawal ended.

Sequencing used immunoSEQ multiplex PCR; TCRdb keeps in-frame clones, though not all of them. Among fewer than 65,000 clones listed, 60% to 80% were seen once. In regard to this clone: Its antigen is currently unknown.

The CDR3 is made up of 15 amino acids. Germline CDR1 and CDR2: SGHTA and FQGNSA. The V segment lost 1 base and the J segment 6 bases; nucleotides outside the gene matches: 8. General study results and limits: Low donor cell numbers restricted donor-reactive repertoire measurement in a couple of subjects.

This clonotype was obtained from a human patient who received a liver transplant. Certain T cells may be donor cells from the graft. The chain has TRBV7-2 and TRBJ1-2; 7 nucleotides align to TRBD1. Sample: CD4+ T cells from blood, taken at the 22-month timepoint. For the CDR3, the DNA is TGTGCCAGCAGCTTAGGGGACAGTGGGGGAGATGGCTACACCTTC. Amino acids: CASSLGDSGGDGYTF.